The source of this TCR beta chain is a study of neurological immune-mediated disorders (dated by TCRdb to the late 2010s). About the investigation overall: Using UMI-based sequencing, the study compared peripheral blood TCR-beta repertoires from patients with HTLV-I-associated myelopathy (HAM/TSP), patients with multiple sclerosis, and healthy controls. The cohort comprised about 71 subjects: roughly 15 HAM/TSP patients, roughly 34 multiple sclerosis patients and about 20 healthy controls. Technical triplicate libraries were sequenced to precisely calculate the variability in frequency of each individual clone. The roughly 110 TCR-beta libraries included longitudinal samples, technical triplicates and paired sorted CD4+ and CD8+ T-cell subsets alongside PBMC samples.

Interpreted using the paper, the time point label stands for: technical triplicate 3. Unsorted PBMC libraries were generated from 2 million PBMCs stored in RNAlater at -80 °C until RNA extraction. Peripheral blood was subjected to Ficoll-Hypaque density gradient centrifugation to isolate PBMCs, which were then cryopreserved in liquid nitrogen. Sequences SGHRS (CDR1) and YFSETQ (CDR2) are obtained from the germline V gene. Including the terminal cysteine and phenylalanine, the CDR3 comprises 15 residues. Only the CDR3 part of the read is kept: 45 bases, read in frame from the first base. Relative to germline, V is missing 1 base and J is missing 3 bases, with 4 bases of the junction outside any gene match. cDNA was synthesized by template-switch 5'RACE using a primer with a 10-nucleotide random unique molecular identifier that tagged each TCR transcript. Over 180 million TCR-beta sequences, covering 15-18 subjects, were produced in each sequencing run. The RNeasy kit was used to extract total RNA. The KAPA Real-time Library Amplification kit was used to amplify TCR-beta VDJ regions with primers targeting the TCR constant region and the 5'RACE anchor. A first PCR added sample indexes and Illumina adaptors, after which a second PCR increased the library yield. After Ampure bead purification, the TCR product of roughly 650 bp was size-selected on a 2% E-gel SizeSelection system. Library quality was checked on a Bioanalyzer, concentration was measured with Qubit, and libraries were quantified with the Kapa Library Quantification kit before pooling. An Illumina HiSeq 2500 was used to sequence the libraries paired-end at 2 x 150 bp. To increase sequence diversity, 25-30% phiX was spiked into each library pool. The paper's processing steps were these. The quality-filtered reads were processed with the UMI-based MiGEC pipeline, whose error correction step removed more than 90% of the raw TCR sequences. IMGT germline references were used for aligning VDJ genes, and each clonotype was defined as a unique CDR3 amino acid sequence together with its V-J genes. Clonal expansion, Shannon diversity, and CDR3 relatedness (CalcPairwiseDistances, ClusterSamples) were evaluated with VDJtools, and phylogenetic trees were built with CLCbio workbench. Using coefficient-of-variation modelling across technical triplicates, the study counted a clone as expanded if it had at least 8 unique UMIs. The raw public data were reprocessed by TCRdb itself: fastp quality trimming at Q25, MiXCR clonotype calling, in-frame beta chains only. Entries that share a CDR3 protein sequence are merged under the most common genes and DNA. The V and J calls here are based on TCRdb, not the publication. Across this sample there are about 44,000 distinct CDR3 sequences, with approximately 21% seen only once. Of the sample, approximately 4.3% is held by the ten largest clones.

The investigation overall reported the following: No identical CDR3 amino acid sequences were shared among expanded clones across subjects, suggesting private TCR-beta repertoires in all groups. TCR clonal expansion was highest in HAM/TSP patients and lowest in MS patients, with MS patients falling below even healthy controls.

Regarding this clonotype: It has no known antigen specificity. Qualities for individual bases were not recorded, and no much larger clone is one base off.

The clonotype comes from a man in his sixties with HTLV-1-associated myelopathy (HAM/TSP). In this chain, TRBV5-1 is recombined with TRBJ1-5; TRBD1 aligns with 7 central bases. The sample consisted of PBMCs. The DNA sequence follows: TGCGCCAGCAGCTTGCTAACAGGGGACAATCAGCCCCAGCATTTT. It encodes CASSLLTGDNQPQHF.